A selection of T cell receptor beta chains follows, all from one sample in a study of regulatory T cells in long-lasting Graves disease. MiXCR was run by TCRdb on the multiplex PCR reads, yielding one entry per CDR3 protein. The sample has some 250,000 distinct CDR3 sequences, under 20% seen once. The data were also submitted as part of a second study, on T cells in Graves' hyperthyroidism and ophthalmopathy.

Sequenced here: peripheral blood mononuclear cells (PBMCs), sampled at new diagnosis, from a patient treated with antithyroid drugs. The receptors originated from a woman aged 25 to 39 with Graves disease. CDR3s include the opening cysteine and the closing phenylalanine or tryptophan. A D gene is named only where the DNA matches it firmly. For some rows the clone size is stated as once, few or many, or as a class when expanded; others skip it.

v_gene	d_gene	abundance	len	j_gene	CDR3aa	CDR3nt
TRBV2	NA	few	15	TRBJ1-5	CASSEAGASIQPQHF	TGTGCCAGCAGTGAAGCGGGGGCTTCCATTCAGCCCCAGCATTTT
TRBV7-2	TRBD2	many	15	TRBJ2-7	CASSLAATSGYEQYF	TGTGCCAGCAGCTTAGCAGCGACTAGCGGATACGAGCAGTACTTC
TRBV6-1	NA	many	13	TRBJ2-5	CASSETAQETQYF	TGTGCCAGCAGCGAAACAGCCCAAGAGACCCAGTACTTC
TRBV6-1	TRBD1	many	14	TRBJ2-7	CASSVMTGGDEQYF	TGTGCCAGCAGCGTTATGACAGGGGGCGACGAGCAGTACTTC
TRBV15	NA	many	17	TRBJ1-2	CATSGVLLDRSNYGYTF	TGTGCCACCAGCGGCGTTTTATTGGACCGATCCAACTATGGCTACACCTTC
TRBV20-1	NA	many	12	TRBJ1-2	CSARVLNSGYTF	TGCAGTGCTAGAGTTCTGAATTCTGGCTACACCTTC
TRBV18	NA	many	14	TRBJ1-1	CASSPGRMNTEAFF	TGTGCCAGCAGCCCGGGACGGATGAACACTGAAGCTTTCTTT
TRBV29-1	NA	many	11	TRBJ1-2	CSVGSDYGYTF	TGCAGCGTGGGGTCGGACTATGGCTACACCTTC
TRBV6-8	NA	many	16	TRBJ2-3	CASRQPGGASTDTQYF	TGTGCCAGCAGACAACCTGGGGGAGCGAGCACAGATACGCAGTATTTT
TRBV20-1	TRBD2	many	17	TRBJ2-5	CSARGLLAGGPAETQYF	TGCAGTGCTAGAGGTCTACTAGCGGGGGGGCCTGCAGAGACCCAGTACTTC
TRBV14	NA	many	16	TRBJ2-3	CASSQLLGGAADTQYF	TGTGCCAGCAGCCAACTACTGGGAGGAGCGGCAGATACGCAGTATTTT
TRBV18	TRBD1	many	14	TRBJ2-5	CASSATGGRETQYF	TGTGCCAGCTCAGCGACAGGGGGAAGAGAGACCCAGTACTTC
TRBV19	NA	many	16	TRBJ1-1	CASSILRGAGNTEAFF	TGTGCCAGTAGTATACTACGGGGCGCAGGGAACACTGAAGCTTTCTTT
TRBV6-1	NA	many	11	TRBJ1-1	CASLTFTEAFF	TGTGCCAGCTTGACATTCACTGAAGCTTTCTTT
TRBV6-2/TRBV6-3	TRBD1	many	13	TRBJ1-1	CASNQRQGSQAFF	TGTGCCAGCAACCAAAGACAGGGGTCCCAAGCTTTCTTT
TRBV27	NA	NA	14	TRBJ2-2	CASSHEGWAGELFF	TGTGCCAGCAGTCACGAAGGATGGGCCGGGGAGCTGTTTTTT
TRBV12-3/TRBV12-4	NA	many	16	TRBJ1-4	CASSLARQGTNEKLFF	TGTGCCAGCAGTTTAGCGCGCCAGGGTACTAATGAAAAACTGTTTTTT
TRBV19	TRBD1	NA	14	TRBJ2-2	CASSPGQGTGELFF	TGTGCCAGTAGCCCGGGACAGGGGACCGGGGAGCTGTTTTTT
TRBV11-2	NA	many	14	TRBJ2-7	CASSLEVVSYEQYF	TGTGCCAGCAGCTTAGAGGTGGTCTCCTACGAGCAGTACTTC
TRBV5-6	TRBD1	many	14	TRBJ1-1	CASSLGTGGTGPFF	TGTGCCAGCAGCTTGGGGACAGGGGGGACCGGGCCTTTCTTT
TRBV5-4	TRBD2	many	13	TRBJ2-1	CAISGGAFDEQFF	TGTGCCATAAGCGGGGGGGCCTTTGATGAGCAGTTCTTC
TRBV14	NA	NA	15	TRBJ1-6	CASSHGGSRNSPLHF	TGTGCCAGCAGCCATGGGGGCTCACGGAATTCACCCCTCCACTTT
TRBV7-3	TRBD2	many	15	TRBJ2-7	CASSLKAGGQYEQYF	TGTGCCAGCAGCTTAAAGGCGGGGGGGCAGTACGAGCAGTACTTC
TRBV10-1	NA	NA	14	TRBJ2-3	CASREPGDLDTQYF	TGCGCCAGCAGGGAACCGGGGGACCTCGATACGCAGTATTTT
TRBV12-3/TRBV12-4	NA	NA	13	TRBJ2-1	CASSFPGRQEQFF	TGTGCCAGCAGTTTTCCTGGCCGGCAGGAGCAGTTCTTC
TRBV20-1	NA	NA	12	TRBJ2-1	CSARGDYNEQFF	TGCAGTGCTCGAGGGGACTACAATGAGCAGTTCTTC
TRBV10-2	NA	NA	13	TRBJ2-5	CASAGTEQETQYF	TGCGCCAGCGCCGGGACTGAACAAGAGACCCAGTACTTC
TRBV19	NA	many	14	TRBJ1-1	CASSDAIRGTEAFF	TGTGCCAGTAGTGACGCTATTCGGGGCACTGAAGCTTTCTTT
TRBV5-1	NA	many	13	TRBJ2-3	CASSSFGTDTQYF	TGCGCCAGCAGCAGCTTCGGGACAGATACGCAGTATTTT
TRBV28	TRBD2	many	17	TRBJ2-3	CASSPLPAGEITDTQYF	TGTGCCAGCAGTCCCCTTCCAGCGGGGGAGATCACAGATACGCAGTATTTT
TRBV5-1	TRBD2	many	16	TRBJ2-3	CASSLPSGAITDTQYF	TGCGCCAGCAGCTTGCCTAGCGGGGCCATCACAGATACGCAGTATTTT
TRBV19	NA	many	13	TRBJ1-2	CASSVRKESGYTF	TGTGCCAGTAGTGTCCGGAAGGAGTCTGGCTACACCTTC
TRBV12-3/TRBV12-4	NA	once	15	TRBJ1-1	CASSLGGPVNTEAFF	TGTGCCAGCAGTTTAGGGGGGCCGGTGAACACTGAAGCTTTCTTT
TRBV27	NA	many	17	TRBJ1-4	CASSLKVKDRRGEKLFF	TGTGCCAGCAGTTTAAAGGTTAAGGACCGACGAGGGGAAAAACTGTTTTTT
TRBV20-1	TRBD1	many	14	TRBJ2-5	CSAPPGTVQETQYF	TGCAGTGCTCCACCCGGGACAGTCCAAGAGACCCAGTACTTC
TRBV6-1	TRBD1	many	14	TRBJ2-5	CASSEGAGGETQYF	TGTGCCAGCAGTGAGGGGGCAGGGGGCGAGACCCAGTACTTC
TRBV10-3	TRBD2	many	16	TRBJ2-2	CAISVVGGAVTGELFF	TGTGCCATCAGTGTAGTGGGAGGGGCGGTTACCGGGGAGCTGTTTTTT
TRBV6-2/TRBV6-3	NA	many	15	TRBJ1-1	CASSEVTGTEAEAFF	TGTGCCAGCAGCGAGGTTACAGGGACGGAGGCTGAAGCTTTCTTT
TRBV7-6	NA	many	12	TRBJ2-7	CASSLLADEQYF	TGTGCCAGCAGCTTATTAGCGGACGAGCAGTACTTC
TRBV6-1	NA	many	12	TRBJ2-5	CASSIIGETQYF	TGTGCCAGCAGTATCATCGGGGAGACCCAGTACTTC
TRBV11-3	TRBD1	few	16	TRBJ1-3	CASSVTTGGSGNTIYF	TGTGCCAGCAGCGTCACTACAGGGGGCTCTGGAAACACCATATATTTT
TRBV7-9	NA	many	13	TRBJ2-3	CASSLGDRGAQYF	TGTGCCAGCAGCTTAGGGGATAGAGGCGCGCAGTATTTT
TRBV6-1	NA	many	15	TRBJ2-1	CASTLGLGSYNEQFF	TGTGCCAGCACCTTGGGACTCGGCTCCTACAATGAGCAGTTCTTC
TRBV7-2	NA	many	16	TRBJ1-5	CASSRTPGGRNQPQHF	TGTGCCAGCAGCCGTACCCCCGGAGGGCGGAATCAGCCCCAGCATTTT
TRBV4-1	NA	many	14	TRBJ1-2	CASSPRQERVGYTF	TGCGCCAGCAGCCCTAGACAGGAACGCGTGGGCTACACCTTC
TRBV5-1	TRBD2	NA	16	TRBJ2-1	CASSGTGTSGGHGQFF	TGCGCCAGCAGCGGAACCGGGACTAGCGGGGGGCATGGGCAGTTCTTC
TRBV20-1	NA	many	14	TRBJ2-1	CSAMGGAIYNEQFF	TGCAGTGCTATGGGCGGGGCAATCTACAATGAGCAGTTCTTC
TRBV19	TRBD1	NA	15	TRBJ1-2	CAGTNRDRTNYGYTF	TGTGCCGGTACCAACCGGGACAGAACTAACTATGGCTACACCTTC
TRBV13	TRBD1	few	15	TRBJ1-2	CASREPGQGRGGYTF	TGTGCCAGCAGGGAACCGGGACAGGGGAGGGGTGGCTACACCTTC
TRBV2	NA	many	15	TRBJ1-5	CASSFVGQRNQPQHF	TGTGCCAGCAGTTTTGTGGGGCAGCGGAATCAGCCCCAGCATTTT
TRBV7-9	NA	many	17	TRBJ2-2	CASSLHQGGTNTGELFF	TGTGCCAGCAGCTTACACCAGGGGGGCACGAACACCGGGGAGCTGTTTTTT